Below, 14 T cell receptor beta chains from the same sample are listed, as sequenced in a study of regulatory T cells in long-lasting Graves disease. Noted time point: newly diagnosed GD, antithyroid drugs for less than 3 months. From PBMCs, RNA was extracted and then used to make the TCR library. TCR beta libraries were built with iRepertoire HTBI primers and Arm-PCR of CDR3 regions. TCRdb ran MiXCR on the multiplex PCR reads and lists one entry per CDR3 protein. Among about 220,000 distinct CDR3 sequences listed, roughly a fifth were seen once. These data were likewise used in another study, on T cells in Graves' hyperthyroidism and ophthalmopathy.

The source material was peripheral blood mononuclear cells (PBMCs), sampled at new diagnosis, from a patient treated with antithyroid drugs. These receptors all stem from a young woman with Graves disease.

This clonotype has only a few counts. The rearrangement joins TRBV6-1 to TRBJ1-1; possibly TRBD1 for D (6 bases). Trimming removed 11 bases at V and 5 bases at J, with 15 bases between. CDR1 is MNHNS, CDR2 SASEGT, per germline. CDR3 length equals 12 residues. CDR3 in DNA: TGTGCCGGGCAGGGGCTTGGGACTGAAGCTTTCTTT. Its protein product is CAGQGLGTEAFF.

In its sample, this clonotype was seen once. The genes are TRBV3-1 and TRBJ2-5; D is possibly TRBD2 (6 bases). The V end lost 1 base, the J end lost 7 bases, and 16 bases lay between the germline ends. This CDR3 region has 15 residues. From germline, CDR1 is LGHDT and CDR2 YNNKEL (reference sequence). The CDR3 sequence: CASSQGGLASGTQYF. The CDR3 DNA follows: TGTGCCAGCAGCCAAGGGGGTCTAGCGTCGGGGACCCAGTACTTC.

V is TRBV20-1 and J is TRBJ1-1; tentative D call: TRBD1 (5 bases). Trimming removed 6 bases from V and 2 bases from J, with 19 bases in between. Per germline, CDR1 DFQATT and CDR2 SNEGSKA (reference sequence). This CDR3 region has 15 residues. CDR3 loop: CSAKVKGQVNTEAFF. The DNA for the CDR3 is TGCAGTGCCAAGGTTAAGGGGCAGGTAAACACTGAAGCTTTCTTT.

This clonotype has just a few counts. This chain joins TRBV20-1 and TRBJ2-1; D uncertain. V was pared by 0 bases and J by 0 bases, with 9 bases between. Germline V gene lookup returns CDR1 DFQATT and CDR2 SNEGSKA (reference sequence). This CDR3 contains 15 residues. The CDR3 DNA reads as TGCAGTGCTAGAGAGCGCCAGTTCTCCTACAATGAGCAGTTCTTC. Translated: CSARERQFSYNEQFF.

The table lists this clonotype with many counts. J is TRBJ2-5 and V is TRBV6-5, with 8 bases matching TRBD1. The CDR3 contains 15 residues. The germline V gene encodes CDR1 MNHEY and CDR2 SVGAGI. V shed 2 bases, J shed 1 base, and the junction held 3 bases outside the gene matches. CDR3 in DNA: TGTGCCAGCAGTTACGGACAGGGTAGCCAAGAGACCCAGTACTTC. Translation: CASSYGQGSQETQYF.

This sequence joins TRBV10-3 and TRBJ1-2; 10 bases agree with TRBD1. The CDR3 totals 14 residues. V lost 8 bases, J lost 5 bases, and 8 bases stayed unmatched. CDR1 and CDR2 (germline): ENHRY, SYGVKD. The CDR3 coding sequence is TGTGCCATCGGGTCCGGGACAGGGGAATATGGCTACACCTTC. The encoded protein is CAIGSGTGEYGYTF.

This clonotype turned up a few times. CDR3: CASSLGWDTRYGYTF. CDR3 DNA sequence: TGTGCCAGCAGCTTGGGTTGGGACACTCGTTATGGCTACACCTTC. The chain recombines TRBV5-5 with TRBJ1-2, with D possibly being TRBD1 (6 bases). V dropped 0 bases and J dropped 5 bases, with 14 bases sitting between them. This CDR3 comprises 15 residues. Per the germline V gene, CDR1 is SGHKS and CDR2 is YYEKEE (reference sequence).

The genes are TRBV11-2 and TRBJ2-3, with D unclear. CDR1 is SGHAT, CDR2 FQNNGV, per germline. Trimming cost V 0 bases and J 4 bases, with 11 bases left between them. The CDR3 has 15 residues. CDR3 nucleotide sequence: TGTGCCAGCAGCTTAGATCTCCAGCGATCAGATACGCAGTATTTT. Translated, it gives CASSLDLQRSDTQYF. Full variable domain (missing parts from reference TRBV11-2 and TRBJ2-3): EAGVAQSPRYKIIEKRQSVAFWCNPISGHATLYWYQQILGQGPKLLIQFQNNGVVDDSQLPKDRFSAERLKGVDSTLKIQPAKLEDSAVYLCASSLDLQRSDTQYFGPGTRLTVL.

This chain connects TRBV11-3 to TRBJ2-5; 8 positions agree with TRBD2. V lost 8 bases to trimming and J lost 2 bases; unmatched junction nucleotides: 7. The CDR3 sequence is 14 residues long. CDR1 is SGHNT, CDR2 YENEEA, per germline. CDR3 protein: CASVGVAGQETQYF. The CDR3, as DNA: TGTGCCAGCGTCGGCGTAGCGGGGCAAGAGACCCAGTACTTC.

This clonotype was detected many times. J is TRBJ2-1 and V is TRBV29-1; maybe TRBD1 (6 bases). V was trimmed by 2 bases and J by 0 bases, leaving 11 bases between them. The length of the CDR3 is 15 residues. The germline CDR1 and CDR2 sequences are SQVTM and ANQGSEA. CDR3 loop: CSVERDTSSYNEQFF. The CDR3, as DNA: TGCAGCGTTGAAAGGGACACGAGCTCCTACAATGAGCAGTTCTTC.

The chain carries TRBV19 and TRBJ1-1; the D gene is possibly TRBD1 (5 bases). The CDR3 runs 14 residues. Germline V lookup: CDR1 LNHDA, CDR2 SQIVND (reference sequence). V was clipped by 11 bases and J by 0 bases, with 16 bases between them. CDR3 nucleotide sequence: TGTGCCTGTATAAGGGACCCCATGAACACTGAAGCTTTCTTT. This gives the protein CACIRDPMNTEAFF.

Many counts were recorded for this clonotype. This rearrangement joins TRBV28 to TRBJ2-1; perhaps TRBD1 as D (6 bases). V gave up 5 bases and J gave up 0 bases, with 11 bases separating them. CDR1 and CDR2 (germline): MDHEN, SYDVKM. The CDR3 is 15 amino acids. CDR3 loop: CASSAPGVSYNEQFF. The CDR3 DNA is TGTGCCAGCAGTGCCCCAGGGGTCTCCTACAATGAGCAGTTCTTC.

The chain joins TRBV7-2 to TRBJ1-1, with D unclear. Trimming removed 1 base from V and 2 bases from J, with 11 bases in between. CDR3 length: 15 residues. Germline V gives CDR1 SGHTA, CDR2 FQGNSA. CDR3: CASSLVGNTNTEAFF. CDR3 bases: TGTGCCAGCAGCTTAGTAGGCAATACCAACACTGAAGCTTTCTTT.

This clonotype was observed many times. The CDR3 DNA reads as TGTGCCAGCAGCCAAGCGGTTCGGCGGACGACTTTGAACACTGAAGCTTTCTTT. This gives the protein CASSQAVRRTTLNTEAFF. V is TRBV3-1 and J is TRBJ1-1; D gene ambiguous. With 1 base removed from V and 0 bases from J, the gap between germline ends came to 18 bases. CDR1 is LGHDT and CDR2 is YNNKEL in the germline V gene (reference sequence). The CDR3 runs 18 residues.